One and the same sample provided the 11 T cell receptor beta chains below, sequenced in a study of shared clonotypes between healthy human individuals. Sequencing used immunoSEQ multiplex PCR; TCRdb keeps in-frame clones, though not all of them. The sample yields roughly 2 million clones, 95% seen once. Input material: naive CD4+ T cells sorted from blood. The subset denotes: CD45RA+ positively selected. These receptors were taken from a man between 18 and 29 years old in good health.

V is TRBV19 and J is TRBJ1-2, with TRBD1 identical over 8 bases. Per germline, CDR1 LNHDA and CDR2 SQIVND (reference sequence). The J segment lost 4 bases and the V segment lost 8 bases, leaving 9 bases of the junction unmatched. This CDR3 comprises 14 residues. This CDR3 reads CASGPDRAIYGYTF. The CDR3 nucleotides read TGTGCCAGTGGACCGGACAGGGCAATCTATGGCTACACCTTC.

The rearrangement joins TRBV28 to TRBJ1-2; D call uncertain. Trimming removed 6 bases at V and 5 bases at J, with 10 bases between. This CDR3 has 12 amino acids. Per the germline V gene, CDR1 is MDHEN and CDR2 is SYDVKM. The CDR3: CASSKHTYGYTF. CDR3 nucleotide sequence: TGTGCCAGCAGCAAACACACTTATGGCTACACCTTC.

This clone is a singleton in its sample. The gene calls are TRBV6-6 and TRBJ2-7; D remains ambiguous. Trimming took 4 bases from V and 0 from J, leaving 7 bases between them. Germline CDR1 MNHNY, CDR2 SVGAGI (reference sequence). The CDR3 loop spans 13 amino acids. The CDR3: CASSLLSSYEQYF. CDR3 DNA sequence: TGTGCCAGCAGTTTGCTTAGCTCCTACGAGCAGTACTTC.

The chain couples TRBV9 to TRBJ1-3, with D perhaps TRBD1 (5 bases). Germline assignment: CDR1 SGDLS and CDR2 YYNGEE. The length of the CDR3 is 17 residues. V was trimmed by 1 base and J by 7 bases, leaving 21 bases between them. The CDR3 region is CASSVTEVWGWENTIYF. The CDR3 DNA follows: TGTGCCAGCAGCGTAACCGAAGTTTGGGGGTGGGAGAACACCATATATTTT.

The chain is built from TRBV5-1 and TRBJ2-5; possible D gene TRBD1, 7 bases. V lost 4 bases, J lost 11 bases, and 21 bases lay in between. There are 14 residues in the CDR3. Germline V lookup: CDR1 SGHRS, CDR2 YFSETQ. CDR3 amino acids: CASSPLGGTGEQYF. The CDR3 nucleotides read TGCGCCAGCAGCCCGCTCGGGGGAACAGGGGAGCAGTACTTC. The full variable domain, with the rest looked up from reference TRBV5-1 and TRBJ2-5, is KAGVTQTPRYLIKTRGQQVTLSCSPISGHRSVSWYQQTPGQGLQFLFEYFSETQRNKGNFPGRFSGRQFSNSRSEMNVSTLELGDSALYLCASSPLGGTGEQYFGPGTRLLVL.

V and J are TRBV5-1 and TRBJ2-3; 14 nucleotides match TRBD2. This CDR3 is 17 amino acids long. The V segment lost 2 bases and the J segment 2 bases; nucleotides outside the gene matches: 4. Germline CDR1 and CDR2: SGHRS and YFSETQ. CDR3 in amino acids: CASSFGTSGGSTDTQYF. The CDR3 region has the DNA TGCGCCAGCAGCTTCGGGACTAGCGGGGGATCCACAGATACGCAGTATTTT.

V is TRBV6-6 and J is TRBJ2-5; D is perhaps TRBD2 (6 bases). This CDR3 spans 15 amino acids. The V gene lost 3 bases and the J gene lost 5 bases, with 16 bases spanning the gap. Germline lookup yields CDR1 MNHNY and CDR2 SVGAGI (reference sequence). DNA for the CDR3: TGTGCCAGCAGTTATGATCTGGGGGGATCGGAGACCCAGTACTTC. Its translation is CASSYDLGGSETQYF.

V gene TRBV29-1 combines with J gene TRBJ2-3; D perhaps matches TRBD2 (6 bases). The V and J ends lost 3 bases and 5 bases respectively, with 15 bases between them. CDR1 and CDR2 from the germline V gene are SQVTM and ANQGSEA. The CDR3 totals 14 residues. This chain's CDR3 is CSVDGGSRIDTQYF. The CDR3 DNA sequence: TGCAGCGTTGACGGAGGGTCCCGTATAGATACGCAGTATTTT.

The CDR3 coding sequence is TGTGCCAGCAGCTTAGTGGGACAACTAGCTAGGGAGACCCAGTACTTC. Translation gives CASSLVGQLARETQYF. The chain joins TRBV7-6 to TRBJ2-5; D tentatively fits TRBD1 or TRBD2 (6 bases each). Germline CDR1 SGHVS, CDR2 FNYEAQ. This CDR3 spans 16 amino acids. V was pared by 1 base and J by 5 bases, with 17 bases between.

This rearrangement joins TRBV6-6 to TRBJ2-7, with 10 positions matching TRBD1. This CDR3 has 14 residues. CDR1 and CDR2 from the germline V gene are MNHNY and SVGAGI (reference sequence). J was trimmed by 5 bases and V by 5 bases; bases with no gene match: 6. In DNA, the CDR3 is TGTGCCAGCAGTGTCCGGGACAGGGGACACGAGCAGTACTTC. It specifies CASSVRDRGHEQYF.

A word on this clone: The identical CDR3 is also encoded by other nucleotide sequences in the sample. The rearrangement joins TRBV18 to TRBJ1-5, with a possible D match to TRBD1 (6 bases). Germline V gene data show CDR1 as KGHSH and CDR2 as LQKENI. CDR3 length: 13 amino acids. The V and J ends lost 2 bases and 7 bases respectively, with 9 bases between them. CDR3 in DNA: TGTGCCAGCTCACCAGGGGGCCAGCAGCCCCAGCATTTT. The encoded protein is CASSPGGQQPQHF.